This T cell receptor (beta chain) comes out of a study of human T cells and chemical hapten exposure. Whole-study context: Sensitization applied 2% DPC to 2 cm by 2 cm of upper inner arm skin. Regarding the study as a whole: Sensitizing with DPC caused no change in TCRs above 1 in 1000 frequency.

On this clonotype: What it recognizes is unknown.

Germline V gene sequence: CDR1 DFQATT, CDR2 SNEGSKA (reference sequence). V was trimmed by 1 base and J by 1 base, leaving 10 bases between them. The CDR3 totals 14 residues. TCRdb called the RACE reads again in MiXCR, with one record for every CDR3 protein. The sample lists 95,000 or so distinct CDR3 sequences; roughly 11% were seen once. Time point indicated: patch test 2, 6 weeks after DPC sensitization. Treatment denoted: therapeutic diphenylcyclopropenone sensitization with weekly scalp DPC. In every case, blood was obtained before the patch test was applied. Sample: whole blood, taken in connection with sensitization to the hapten diphenylcyclopropenone (DPC). The receptor was derived from a middle-aged woman with alopecia areata. Some clones in this sample may be carry-over from other donors' samples. The J gene is TRBJ1-1, the V gene TRBV20-1; D not resolved. The CDR3 region is CSARGRAGNTEAFF. CDR3 in DNA: TGCAGTGCTAGAGGTAGGGCAGGGAACACTGAAGCTTTCTTT.